This TCR beta chain was identified during a study of T cells in Graves' hyperthyroidism and ophthalmopathy. Germline CDR1 is SEHNR and CDR2 is FQNEAQ (reference sequence). There are 17 residues in the CDR3. The V segment lost 5 bases and the J segment 7 bases; nucleotides outside the gene matches: 15. Uncontrolled infections, other autoimmune diseases, pregnancy or lactation led to exclusion of patients. Authors of the study amplified TCR beta CDR3 regions from RNA transcripts. The HTBI set primed first-round TCR CDR3 RT-PCR. TCRdb re-called the multiplex PCR reads through MiXCR, storing one row per CDR3 protein. The top ten clones hold roughly 7.5% of a sample with around 290,000 distinct CDR3 sequences, approximately 12% of them seen once.

Sequencing was performed on blood. The chain couples TRBV7-9 to TRBJ2-1; 9 bases fit TRBD2. This receptor was identified in a woman younger than 45 with Graves' hyperthyroidism that later progressed to Graves' ophthalmopathy. As DNA, the CDR3 is TGTGCCAGCAGCCCACCTCCCAGACTAGCGGTCGGGAATGAGCAGTTCTTC. It is translated as CASSPPPRLAVGNEQFF.